This T cell receptor (beta chain) was sequenced in a study of T-cell memory formation after mild COVID-19. Comments on this clonotype: Its antigen is undetermined.

Regarding the study as a whole: CD4+ contracting clones were mainly CM and EM; CD8+ ones, EMRA. In pre-infection memory, a portion of responding clones appeared, which suggested that cross-reactive memory joined. From day 15 to 85, contracting clones were balanced between CD4 and CD8, whereas later expanders leaned toward CD4+.

TCRdb reanalysed the 5' RACE reads using MiXCR and keeps one entry per CDR3 protein. The sample records 190,000 or so distinct CDR3 sequences, over 20% being singletons. The CDR3 has 15 residues. V was clipped by 4 bases and J by 4 bases; unmatched bases: 9. Germline V lookup: CDR1 SGHNT, CDR2 YYREEE (reference sequence). The TCR originated in an adult woman who had mild COVID-19 (a few samples of this study predate the infection). Cell type and time point are not known. The specimen sequenced was PBMCs or a T cell subset sorted from them (not recorded which). This rearrangement joins TRBV5-4 to TRBJ2-7; 9 nucleotides line up with TRBD1. In DNA, the CDR3 is TGTGCCAGCAGCGGAGGGACAGGGATTGGTTACGAGCAGTACTTC. Translating gives CASSGGTGIGYEQYF.